A single T cell receptor beta chain is shown here with its context. The sample comes from a study of cytomegalovirus exposure and HLA in healthy donors. Study as a whole: The 120 or so validation repertoires were reported in a later analysis to have been generated on the same platform as the 500 to 700 first-cohort repertoires.

There are 11 residues in the CDR3. V gave up 0 bases and J gave up 15 bases; unmatched junction bases: 2. Produced via immunoSEQ multiplex PCR; TCRdb's table is partial and in-frame only. Of 65,000 to 100,000 clones listed, roughly 93% are singletons. V usage is TRBV5-3 and J usage is TRBJ2-1; TRBD1 agrees at 8 bases. TRBV5-3 is given ORF status, its function remaining uncertain. The sequenced sample was PBMCs. The sequence derives from a woman younger than 45 in good health and CMV-seronegative. CDR3 nucleotides: TGTGCCAGAAGCTTGGGGACAGGGCCGTTCTTC. This gives the protein CARSLGTGPFF.